Listed here are 26 T cell receptor beta chains from one sample, sequenced in a study of blood T cell repertoires in COVID-19. The table came from immunoSEQ multiplex PCR; TCRdb's copy has only in-frame clones and leaves some out. The table lists fewer than 90,000 clones, nearly 95% of them singletons. Source material: peripheral blood. All receptors come from a human donor with active COVID-19. The donor label of this sample is uncertain.

This chain connects TRBV15 to TRBJ1-2; TRBD1 matches at 8 bases. This CDR3 region has 14 residues. Germline V gene lookup returns CDR1 LNHNV and CDR2 YYDKDF (reference sequence). V trimming: 8 bases; J trimming: 4 bases; junction bases outside the gene matches: 9. The CDR3 sequence: CATSWTGPGYGYTF. CDR3 bases: TGTGCCACCTCCTGGACAGGGCCCGGCTATGGCTACACCTTC.

The chain combines TRBV6-5 with TRBJ2-1; 7 bases align to TRBD1. V lost 4 bases to trimming and J lost 6 bases; unmatched junction nucleotides: 6. The CDR3 is made up of 14 amino acids. Germline V CDR1 and CDR2: MNHEY, SVGAGI. The CDR3 reads CASSSPRTGNEQFF. The CDR3 coding sequence is TGTGCCAGCAGTTCCCCGCGGACAGGCAATGAGCAGTTCTTC.

This rearrangement joins TRBV19 to TRBJ2-2, with 7 bases fitting TRBD2. From germline, CDR1 is LNHDA and CDR2 SQIVND (reference sequence). The junction had 10 bases not matched to a gene; V was cut back by 4 bases and J by 5 bases. The CDR3 is 16 amino acids. The CDR3 DNA reads as TGTGCCAGTAGTACGTACGGGGAGGGGAGGACCGGGGAGCTGTTTTTT. Its translation is CASSTYGEGRTGELFF.

V usage is TRBV29-1 and J usage is TRBJ2-1; TRBD2 might be the D (5 bases). The CDR3 covers 12 residues. The V and J ends lost 5 bases and 3 bases respectively, with 8 bases between them. Germline V gene data show CDR1 as SQVTM and CDR2 as ANQGSEA. The CDR3 sequence: CSVRGNYNEQFF. Here the CDR3 DNA reads TGCAGCGTTCGGGGTAACTACAATGAGCAGTTCTTC.

This chain links TRBV7-6 with TRBJ2-7; TRBD1 aligns across 9 bases. Germline CDR1 and CDR2: SGHVS and FNYEAQ. The CDR3 length is 15 residues. After removal of 5 bases from V and 7 bases from J, the junction contained 12 bases not matched to a gene. The CDR3 nucleotides read TGTGCCAGCAGCCTTACCGGGACAGGGACAGGGGAGCAGTACTTC. Encoded protein: CASSLTGTGTGEQYF.

The rearrangement uses TRBV7-9 and TRBJ1-1; D is uncertain. The V gene's germline CDR1 is SEHNR and CDR2 FQNEAQ (reference sequence). CDR3 length: 14 amino acids. Between the trimmed V and J ends, which lost 5 bases and 1 base, there was a span of 11 bases. CDR3 region: CASSPRAGNTEAFF. The CDR3, as DNA: TGTGCCAGCAGCCCCCGGGCGGGGAACACTGAAGCTTTCTTT.

The rearrangement uses TRBV6-5 and TRBJ2-3; 11 nucleotides line up with TRBD1. The germline gives CDR1 MNHEY, CDR2 SVGAGI. Losses at the gene ends were 5 bases for V and 7 bases for J; bases not matched to a gene: 5. The CDR3 runs 14 residues. The DNA of the CDR3 is TGTGCCAGCAGTAGGGGACAGGGGGGGAATACGCAGTATTTT. Translation: CASSRGQGGNTQYF.

In its sample, this clone was seen once. Written as DNA, the CDR3 is TGTGCCAGCAGTAGTGAAGTGCTCCATGAAAAACTGTTTTTT. Translated, it gives CASSSEVLHEKLFF. The chain uses TRBV7-2 and TRBJ1-4, with D unclear. V was pared by 6 bases and J by 6 bases, with 14 bases between. The CDR3 is 14 amino acids. Germline V gene sequence: CDR1 SGHTA, CDR2 FQGNSA.

This CDR3 reads CASEKTYEQYF. In DNA form, the CDR3 reads TGTGCCAGCGAAAAAACTTACGAGCAGTACTTC. The chain joins TRBV6-5 to TRBJ2-7; D gene uncertain. Germline assignment: CDR1 MNHEY and CDR2 SVGAGI. The V end lost 8 bases, the J end lost 4 bases, and 9 bases lay between the germline ends. This CDR3 comprises 11 residues.

The chain combines TRBV18 with TRBJ2-1; 10 nucleotides agree with TRBD2. The CDR3 has 16 residues. In germline, CDR1 is KGHSH, CDR2 LQKENI. V trimming: 5 bases; J trimming: 0 bases; junction bases outside the gene matches: 4. CDR3 loop: CASSTLAGSSYNEQFF. For the CDR3, the DNA is TGTGCCAGCTCAACACTAGCGGGGAGCTCCTACAATGAGCAGTTCTTC.

The chain links TRBV2 to TRBJ2-6, with 7 positions matching TRBD1. The V and J ends lost 5 bases and 0 bases, in that order; junction bases with no gene match: 7. CDR1 is SNHLY, CDR2 FYNNEI, per germline. The CDR3 extends over 17 amino acids. The CDR3 is CASSPTGYSSGANVLTF. The CDR3 nucleotides are TGTGCCAGCAGTCCGACAGGGTATAGCTCTGGGGCCAACGTCCTGACTTTC.

The chain couples TRBV19 to TRBJ1-2; possibly TRBD1 for D (6 bases). Germline V gene lookup returns CDR1 LNHDA and CDR2 SQIVND (reference sequence). The CDR3 runs 13 residues. Trimming stripped 8 bases from V and 7 bases from J, with 17 bases between. CDR3 DNA sequence: TGTGCCAGTCAAAACAGGGATAACGGTGGCTACACCTTC. It encodes CASQNRDNGGYTF.

This sequence joins TRBV24-1 and TRBJ1-2, with TRBD1 as a possible D gene (5 bases). In germline, CDR1 is KGHDR, CDR2 SFDVKD. V was clipped by 9 bases and J by 8 bases, with 12 bases between them. This CDR3 is built from 11 residues. The CDR3 nucleotides read TGTGCCACCCTCCCCGGGGGAGGCTACACCTTC. This encodes CATLPGGGYTF.

This clone was counted once. The V call is TRBV6-5, the J call TRBJ2-1, with TRBD2 as a possible D gene (7 bases). The length of the CDR3 is 15 residues. CDR1 MNHEY and CDR2 SVGAGI come from the germline V gene. Trimming pared 6 bases from V and 4 bases from J, leaving 16 bases between. The CDR3 DNA is TGTGCCAGCAGAATACGGGGGGCGCGGTACAATGAGCAGTTCTTC. This gives the protein CASRIRGARYNEQFF.

This clone appeared a few times. The J gene is TRBJ2-6, the V gene TRBV9, with D possibly TRBD2 on 5 matching bases. CDR3 length: 15 amino acids. Germline CDR1 is SGDLS and CDR2 is YYNGEE. Trimming stripped 4 bases from V and 3 bases from J, with 11 bases between. The CDR3 region is CASSPPGFGANVLTF. DNA for the CDR3: TGTGCCAGCAGCCCCCCGGGGTTTGGGGCCAACGTCCTGACTTTC.

This rearrangement joins TRBV11-2 to TRBJ2-1; D not certain. Trimming stripped 2 bases from V and 6 bases from J, with 11 bases between. Germline-derived CDR1 and CDR2 are SGHAT and FQNNGV. The CDR3 covers 14 residues. CDR3 sequence (DNA): TGTGCCAGCAGCTTATCTGGGCTACGCAATGAGCAGTTCTTC. Residues: CASSLSGLRNEQFF.

The genes are TRBV27 and TRBJ2-7; the D gene is possibly TRBD2 (6 bases). The CDR3 covers 16 residues. Trimming shortened V by 5 bases and J by 2 bases, and 19 bases separated the two germline ends. The germline gives CDR1 MNHEY, CDR2 SMNVEV (reference sequence). For the CDR3, the DNA is TGTGCCAGCAGTCCCCTCGTTCTCGGGGGAACCTACGAGCAGTACTTC. Protein product: CASSPLVLGGTYEQYF.

This rearrangement joins TRBV7-9 to TRBJ1-1, with D possibly TRBD1 on 5 matching bases. V was trimmed by 6 bases and J by 4 bases, leaving 12 bases between them. The CDR3 spans 13 residues. The germline CDR1 and CDR2 sequences are SEHNR and FQNEAQ (reference sequence). The CDR3 reads CASRSGGGTEAFF. The CDR3 nucleotides are TGTGCCAGCAGAAGCGGGGGAGGCACTGAAGCTTTCTTT.

This rearrangement joins TRBV5-1 to TRBJ1-1; 7 nucleotides agree with TRBD1. The CDR3 covers 14 residues. V lost 0 bases, J lost 10 bases, and 9 bases stayed unmatched. Germline CDR1 is SGHRS and CDR2 is YFSETQ. CDR3 residues: CASSLEGARWGAFF. The CDR3 DNA follows: TGCGCCAGCAGCTTGGAGGGGGCGCGGTGGGGAGCTTTCTTT.

The gene calls are TRBV25-1 and TRBJ1-2; D is undetermined. The CDR3 extends over 11 amino acids. Germline assignment: CDR1 MGHDK and CDR2 SYGVNS. V dropped 4 bases and J dropped 7 bases, with 7 bases sitting between them. The CDR3 nucleotides are TGTGCCAGCAGTGGCGATCGTGGCTACACCTTC. Protein: CASSGDRGYTF.

This chain connects TRBV6-6 to TRBJ2-4; maybe TRBD1 (5 bases). The germline CDR1 and CDR2 sequences are MNHNY and SVGAGI (reference sequence). The ends were cut back, 5 bases at V and 1 base at J, with 6 bases in the middle. This CDR3 is built from 13 residues. CDR3 nucleotide sequence: TGTGCCAGCAGTGGACATGCCAAAAACATTCAGTACTTC. Residues: CASSGHAKNIQYF.

This chain connects TRBV24-1 to TRBJ2-3; the match to TRBD2 covers 7 bases. This CDR3 has 17 residues. Losses at the gene ends were 6 bases for V and 6 bases for J; bases not matched to a gene: 17. Germline V lookup: CDR1 KGHDR, CDR2 SFDVKD. Here the CDR3 reads CATSTPAGSGIGDTQYF. The DNA for the CDR3 is TGTGCCACCAGTACCCCCGCGGGGAGCGGGATTGGGGATACGCAGTATTTT.

The chain couples TRBV19 to TRBJ2-7, with D uncertain. Trimming pared 0 bases from V and 6 bases from J, leaving 15 bases between. CDR1 and CDR2 from the germline V gene are LNHDA and SQIVND (reference sequence). This CDR3 is built from 15 residues. The CDR3 coding sequence is TGTGCCAGTAGTATAGATCTTGCACCCAGAGGCGAGCAGTACTTC. It is translated as CASSIDLAPRGEQYF.

The chain uses TRBV6-5 and TRBJ2-1; D remains unclear. This CDR3 is built from 12 residues. V was pared by 4 bases and J by 7 bases, with 8 bases between. The germline gives CDR1 MNHEY, CDR2 SVGAGI. The CDR3 region has the DNA TGTGCCAGCAGTTTTACCGGGAATGAGCAGTTCTTC. As protein: CASSFTGNEQFF.

This chain connects TRBV6-5 to TRBJ2-3; TRBD2 aligns across 8 bases. This CDR3 region has 16 residues. Germline assignment: CDR1 MNHEY and CDR2 SVGAGI. Losses at the gene ends were 2 bases for V and 4 bases for J; bases not matched to a gene: 8. CDR3 region: CASSYPRGLGADTQYF. The CDR3 nucleotides are TGTGCCAGCAGTTACCCGCGGGGACTAGGGGCAGATACGCAGTATTTT.

The CDR3 is CASSIGQGDEQYF. DNA for the CDR3: TGTGCCAGTAGTATAGGACAGGGTGACGAGCAGTACTTC. V usage is TRBV19 and J usage is TRBJ2-7; 7 bases are a match to TRBD1. CDR1 LNHDA and CDR2 SQIVND come from the germline V gene (reference sequence). With V trimmed by 1 base and J by 5 bases, 2 bases remained unmatched. CDR3 length: 13 residues.